This T cell receptor beta chain stems from a study of response to subunit inactivated influenza vaccine. Overall study results and limits: It was the authors' suggestion that each seasonal influenza vaccination recruits few new T cells.

This CDR3 is built from 15 residues. V lost 4 bases, J lost 1 base, and 4 bases stayed unmatched. Looked up from germline, CDR1 is MDHEN and CDR2 is SYDVKM. TCRdb used MiXCR to reprocess the RT-PCR reads, holding one entry per CDR3 protein. The repertoire consists of hundreds of thousands of distinct CDR3 sequences, with 10% to 15% occurring once and the leading ten covering under 15%. With regard to this clonotype: Its antigen is as yet unknown. A single base separates this from a much larger clone, so it may be a read error.

This specimen was PBMCs from blood, taken roughly 45 days after vaccination. The J gene is TRBJ2-7, the V gene TRBV28, with 10 bases aligning to TRBD1. The clonotype was recovered from a man aged 50 to 60 who received an inactivated influenza vaccine. The CDR3 here is CASSSSGQGSYEQYF. CDR3 coding DNA: TGTGCCAGCAGTTCCTCGGGACAGGGGTCCTACGAGCAGTACTTC.